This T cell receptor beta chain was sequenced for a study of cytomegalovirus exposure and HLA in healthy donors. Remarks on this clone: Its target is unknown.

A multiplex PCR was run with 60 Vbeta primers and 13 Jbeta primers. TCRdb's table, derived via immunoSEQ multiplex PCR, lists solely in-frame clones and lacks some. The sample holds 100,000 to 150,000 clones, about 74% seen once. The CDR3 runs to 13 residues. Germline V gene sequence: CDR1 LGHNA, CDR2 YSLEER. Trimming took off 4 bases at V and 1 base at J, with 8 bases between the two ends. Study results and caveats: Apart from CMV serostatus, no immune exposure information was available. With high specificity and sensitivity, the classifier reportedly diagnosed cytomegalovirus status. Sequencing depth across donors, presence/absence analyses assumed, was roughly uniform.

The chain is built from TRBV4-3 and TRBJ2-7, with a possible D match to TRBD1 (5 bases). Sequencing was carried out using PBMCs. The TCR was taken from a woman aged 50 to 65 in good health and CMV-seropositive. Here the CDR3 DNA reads TGCGCCAGCAGCCTACAGGTTTCCTACGAGCAGTACTTC. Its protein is CASSLQVSYEQYF.